This T cell receptor beta chain was retrieved from a study of blood T cells in healthy people across ages. V shed 3 bases and J 7 bases; nucleotides not matched to a gene: 11. The CDR3 sequence is 16 residues long. Then a second PCR, running about 7 to 11 cycles, was carried out with a sample-barcoded 5' primer and a J-beta primer mix. Template switching added a 12-random-nucleotide identifier to every cDNA molecule. TCRdb recomputed calls from the 5' RACE reads with MiXCR, one row per CDR3 protein. Of some 790,000 distinct CDR3 sequences listed, more than 25% were seen once; the top ten hold roughly 17%.

Sequencing used blood. The rearrangement joins TRBV12-3 or TRBV12-4 to TRBJ2-7, with TRBD2 matching over 11 bases. This clonotype was obtained from a woman of 80 years or more in good health. This CDR3 reads CASSFLAGGSYNEQYF. For the CDR3, the DNA is TGTGCCAGCAGTTTTCTAGCGGGGGGCTCCTACAATGAGCAGTACTTC.